These T cell receptor beta chains were read from a single sample in a study of beta chain features in type 1 diabetes. TCRdb's table, derived via immunoSEQ multiplex PCR, lists solely in-frame clones and lacks some. The top ten hold roughly 0.44% of the sample, which has fewer than 400,000 clones, 6.5% to 10% seen once. The sequenced sample consisted of central memory CD4+ T cells from blood. These receptors were taken from a woman in her late teens or twenties in good health. CDR3s include the opening cysteine and the closing phenylalanine or tryptophan. The order of the fields is CDR3 DNA, CDR3 protein, J gene, D gene, V gene, clone size. The D gene is left open where the match is weak. Only part of the rows carry a size: once, few, many, or a class if the clone is expanded.

cdr3_nt: TGTGCCAGCAGCTTAAGTTCGACAGCCTCCTACGAGCAGTACTTC
cdr3_aa: CASSLSSTASYEQYF
j_call: TRBJ2-7
d_call: -
v_call: TRBV7-9
clone_size: many

cdr3_nt: TGTGCCAGCAGCGTAGAGCCGGGGGTCTACAATGAGCAGTTCTTC
cdr3_aa: CASSVEPGVYNEQFF
j_call: TRBJ2-1
d_call: -
v_call: TRBV9
clone_size: many

cdr3_nt: TGTGCCAGCAGCGTAGGGGCTAGCAGCCGAGAAGAGACCCAGTACTTC
cdr3_aa: CASSVGASSREETQYF
j_call: TRBJ2-5
d_call: -
v_call: TRBV9
clone_size: -

cdr3_nt: TGTGCCAGCTCCATCCGGGTGGATAACTACGAGCAGTACTTC
cdr3_aa: CASSIRVDNYEQYF
j_call: TRBJ2-7
d_call: -
v_call: TRBV18
clone_size: few

cdr3_nt: TGTGCCAGCTCACCAGTTACAAGGACAGATACGCAGTATTTT
cdr3_aa: CASSPVTRTDTQYF
j_call: TRBJ2-3
d_call: -
v_call: TRBV18
clone_size: -

cdr3_nt: TGCGCCAGCAGCTTGGCATTTACAGACAGGGGTGATCACCAAGAGACCCAGTACTTC
cdr3_aa: CASSLAFTDRGDHQETQYF
j_call: TRBJ2-5
d_call: TRBD1
v_call: TRBV5-1
clone_size: few

cdr3_nt: TGTGCCAGCAGCTTAAGCGGGAGCGCCAAAAACATTCAGTACTTC
cdr3_aa: CASSLSGSAKNIQYF
j_call: TRBJ2-4
d_call: TRBD2
v_call: TRBV7-9
clone_size: many

cdr3_nt: TGTGCCAGCAGTCAAGGGGTGAACACTGAAGCTTTCTTT
cdr3_aa: CASSQGVNTEAFF
j_call: TRBJ1-1
d_call: -
v_call: TRBV7-9
clone_size: few

cdr3_nt: TGTGCCAGCAGCCAGGAGGGGGACTCGTACGAGCAGTACTTC
cdr3_aa: CASSQEGDSYEQYF
j_call: TRBJ2-7
d_call: -
v_call: TRBV11-3
clone_size: few

cdr3_nt: TGTGCCAGCAGCCAAACTAGCGGGAGGGTCCACGAGCAGTACTTC
cdr3_aa: CASSQTSGRVHEQYF
j_call: TRBJ2-7
d_call: TRBD2
v_call: TRBV7-2
clone_size: few

cdr3_nt: TGCAGCGTTGCAGAAAATAGCAATCAGCCCCAGCATTTT
cdr3_aa: CSVAENSNQPQHF
j_call: TRBJ1-5
d_call: -
v_call: TRBV29-1
clone_size: few

cdr3_nt: TGTGCCATCACCGCGGACAGGGGAGGGTATGGCTACACCTTC
cdr3_aa: CAITADRGGYGYTF
j_call: TRBJ1-2
d_call: TRBD1
v_call: TRBV10-3
clone_size: few

cdr3_nt: TGTGCCAGCAGCCAACCTTACACCCACAATGAGCAGTTCTTC
cdr3_aa: CASSQPYTHNEQFF
j_call: TRBJ2-1
d_call: -
v_call: TRBV14
clone_size: few